Listed here are 32 T cell receptor beta chains from one sample, sequenced in a study of CD8 T cells in ankylosing spondylitis. One entry per CDR3 protein results from TCRdb running MiXCR on the 5' RACE reads. In the table there are approximately 300,000 distinct CDR3 sequences, roughly 20% of which are singletons. The sequenced material came from blood, either unsorted or a sorted T cell fraction (not recorded which). The source is a female donor with ankylosing spondylitis or in good health (not recorded which).

This clonotype has a handful of counts. V is TRBV4-3 and J is TRBJ2-5; D call uncertain. This CDR3 is built from 16 residues. Germline CDR1 LGHNA, CDR2 YSLEER. V was cut by 2 bases and J by 2 bases, with 15 bases left in between. This CDR3 is CASSQNLGRRQETQYF. The CDR3 DNA is TGCGCCAGCAGCCAAAACCTAGGACGTCGGCAAGAGACCCAGTACTTC.

The CDR3 region has the DNA TGTGCCAGCAGCTTGGGGAGCGTCTCCTACAATGAGCAGTTCTTC. Its protein is CASSLGSVSYNEQFF. The chain couples TRBV7-2 to TRBJ2-1; a possible D gene is TRBD2 (5 bases). The germline V and J ends were trimmed by 3 bases and 0 bases, with 9 bases remaining between them. The CDR3 is 15 residues long. Germline V gene lookup returns CDR1 SGHTA and CDR2 FQGNSA.

This clonotype came up many times. For the CDR3, the DNA is TGTGCCACCTGCCTTGGGGGGGCGAGCAATTCACCCCTCCACTTT. Translated: CATCLGGASNSPLHF. This sequence joins TRBV12-3 or TRBV12-4 and TRBJ1-6; D possibly corresponds to TRBD1 (6 bases). The germline V and J ends were trimmed by 10 bases and 7 bases, with 20 bases remaining between them. The CDR3 length is 15 residues.

This clonotype was seen only a few times. The chain combines TRBV12-3 or TRBV12-4 with TRBJ2-7; 8 bases are a match to TRBD2. The CDR3 covers 17 residues. Unmatched junction bases numbered 15, after V lost 4 bases and J lost 4 bases. The CDR3 loop reads CASSYLSYSGMVYEQYF. In nucleotides, the CDR3 is TGTGCCAGCAGTTATCTTTCCTATAGCGGGATGGTGTACGAGCAGTACTTC.

This clonotype has just a few counts. This chain connects TRBV3-1 to TRBJ2-1; TRBD2 matches 11 bases. The CDR3 is 17 amino acids. V lost 11 bases and J lost 0; bases outside the gene matches: 12. The germline CDR1 and CDR2 sequences are LGHDT and YNNKEL (reference sequence). CDR3 residues: CARSGGTSGLSYNEQFF. Here the CDR3 DNA reads TGTGCCCGGTCAGGAGGGACTAGCGGACTCTCCTACAATGAGCAGTTCTTC.

This clonotype has only a few counts. The V call is TRBV7-9, the J call TRBJ2-4; no clear D gene. V was shortened by 1 base and J by 4 bases, with 8 bases between the two germline ends. The CDR3 is 14 amino acids. Germline lookup yields CDR1 SEHNR and CDR2 FQNEAQ (reference sequence). The chain's CDR3 is CASSLGGPKNIQYF. The DNA of the CDR3 is TGTGCCAGCAGCTTAGGTGGACCAAAAAACATTCAGTACTTC. Full variable domain (outside the CDR3, taken from reference TRBV7-9 and TRBJ2-4): DTGVSQNPRHKITKRGQNVTFRCDPISEHNRLYWYRQTLGQGPEFLTYFQNEAQLEKSRLLSDRFSAERPKGSFSTLEIQRTEQGDSAMYLCASSLGGPKNIQYFGAGTRLSVL.

This clonotype came up many times. The chain employs TRBV29-1 and TRBJ2-3; 8 positions agree with TRBD2. The V gene end was trimmed by 4 bases and the J gene end by 4 bases; junction bases not matched to a gene: 7. The CDR3 extends over 14 amino acids. Looked up from germline, CDR1 is SQVTM and CDR2 is ANQGSEA. The CDR3, as DNA: TGCAGCGTTGTGATCGGGAGGGGCGCAGATACGCAGTATTTT. It is translated as CSVVIGRGADTQYF.

The J gene is TRBJ2-3, the V gene TRBV5-1; 7 bases agree with TRBD2. This CDR3 has 17 residues. Germline V gene lookup returns CDR1 SGHRS and CDR2 YFSETQ. V lost 2 bases, J lost 2 bases, and 11 bases stayed unmatched. CDR3 loop: CASSFGGWERITDTQYF. CDR3 DNA: TGCGCCAGCAGCTTCGGGGGGTGGGAGAGAATCACAGATACGCAGTATTTT.

This clonotype has a count of ten or more. The chain employs TRBV29-1 and TRBJ2-1; TRBD2 matches at 9 bases. CDR1 and CDR2 (germline): SQVTM, ANQGSEA. The CDR3 is 15 amino acids. Unmatched junction bases numbered 6, after V lost 4 bases and J lost 2 bases. CDR3 nucleotides: TGCAGCGTTGCTACCTCTAGCGGGACCTACAATGAGCAGTTCTTC. Translation: CSVATSSGTYNEQFF.

This chain links TRBV4-3 with TRBJ2-1; D may be TRBD1 or TRBD2 (6 bases each). The ends were cut back, 3 bases at V and 7 bases at J, with 10 bases in the middle. The CDR3 is made up of 13 amino acids. Looked up from germline, CDR1 is LGHNA and CDR2 is YSLEER. The CDR3 nucleotides are TGCGCCAGCAGCCATGGAGGGGGGAATGAGCAGTTCTTC. Its protein product is CASSHGGGNEQFF.

The chain employs TRBV7-8 and TRBJ2-3; D remains unclear. Germline CDR1 SGHVS, CDR2 FQNEAQ. This CDR3 has 16 residues. Trimming shortened V by 3 bases and J by 0 bases, and 13 bases separated the two germline ends. This chain's CDR3 is CASSFSLGRSTDTQYF. The CDR3 DNA is TGTGCCAGCAGCTTCAGCCTTGGGCGTAGCACAGATACGCAGTATTTT.

The rearrangement uses TRBV5-1 and TRBJ2-7, with D possibly being TRBD1 or TRBD2 (5 bases each). The CDR3 is 14 amino acids. The germline CDR1 and CDR2 sequences are SGHRS and YFSETQ. V was pared by 3 bases and J by 4 bases, with 14 bases between. The CDR3 DNA follows: TGCGCCAGCAGCTCGACCGGGACCGTGTACGAGCAGTACTTC. It translates to CASSSTGTVYEQYF.

This chain uses TRBV7-9 with TRBJ2-1; perhaps TRBD2 as D (6 bases). V lost 3 bases, J lost 0 bases, and 9 bases lay in between. Germline-derived CDR1 and CDR2 are SEHNR and FQNEAQ (reference sequence). This CDR3 is built from 15 residues. CDR3 region: CASSFLTSSYNEQFF. The DNA for the CDR3 is TGTGCCAGCAGCTTCCTGACTAGCTCCTACAATGAGCAGTTCTTC.

The sample holds a few counts of this clonotype. The rearrangement uses TRBV5-5 and TRBJ2-7; 7 positions agree with TRBD1. The CDR3 is 13 residues long. The J segment lost 3 bases and the V segment lost 5 bases, leaving 5 bases of the junction unmatched. Germline V gene sequence: CDR1 SGHKS, CDR2 YYEKEE (reference sequence). The CDR3 nucleotides are TGTGCCAGCAGATCAGGGGGAAACTACGAGCAGTACTTC. Translated, it gives CASRSGGNYEQYF.

The J gene is TRBJ1-1, the V gene TRBV5-4; D gene ambiguous. With 4 bases removed from V and 1 base from J, the gap between germline ends came to 8 bases. This CDR3 is 13 amino acids long. CDR1 and CDR2 from the germline V gene are SGHNT and YYREEE (reference sequence). DNA for the CDR3: TGTGCCAGCAGCGCCGGACCGAACACTGAAGCTTTCTTT. Translated, it gives CASSAGPNTEAFF.

This clonotype was observed a handful of times. The chain joins TRBV4-3 to TRBJ2-3; TRBD2 matches at 14 bases. In germline, CDR1 is LGHNA, CDR2 YSLEER. Trimming removed 5 bases from V and 5 bases from J; junction bases left unmatched: 9. CDR3 length: 17 residues. The CDR3 here is CASSERLAGGPGDTQYF. For the CDR3, the DNA is TGCGCCAGCAGCGAAAGACTAGCGGGAGGGCCGGGAGATACGCAGTATTTT.

The V gene is TRBV12-5, the J gene TRBJ2-2, with D perhaps TRBD1 or TRBD2 (5 bases each). Per the germline V gene, CDR1 is LGHNT and CDR2 is FRNRAP. Trimming took 2 bases from V and 6 from J, leaving 16 bases between them. The CDR3 spans 16 residues. Here the CDR3 DNA reads TGTGCTAGTGGTTTGAAACTGGCAGGGAGCGCCGGGGAGCTGTTTTTT. This encodes CASGLKLAGSAGELFF.

This clonotype was counted ten times or more. The chain combines TRBV12-3 or TRBV12-4 with TRBJ1-6; tentatively, D is TRBD1 (5 bases). The CDR3 is 12 residues long. Trimming stripped 6 bases from V and 9 bases from J, with 9 bases between. The CDR3 loop is CASSPGFSPLHF. In DNA form, the CDR3 reads TGTGCCAGCAGCCCAGGGTTTTCACCCCTCCACTTT.

CDR3 loop: CASSEQGAARDTQYF. CDR3 in DNA: TGTGCCAGCAGCGAACAGGGGGCGGCTAGGGATACGCAGTATTTT. The chain links TRBV6-1 to TRBJ2-3; 9 nucleotides agree with TRBD1. Per germline, CDR1 MNHNS and CDR2 SASEGT. The CDR3 covers 15 residues. V shed 6 bases and J 6 bases; nucleotides not matched to a gene: 10.

This clonotype was observed a handful of times. J is TRBJ1-1 and V is TRBV18; D gene uncertain. This CDR3 is 13 amino acids long. Trimming took 3 bases from V and 3 from J, leaving 8 bases between them. Germline CDR1 KGHSH, CDR2 LQKENI. CDR3: CASSPQRDTEAFF. The CDR3 bases are TGTGCCAGCTCACCGCAACGGGACACTGAAGCTTTCTTT.

This clonotype was recorded at least ten times. The J gene is TRBJ2-3, the V gene TRBV6-5; 7 bases match TRBD1. CDR1 is MNHEY and CDR2 is SVGAGI in the germline V gene. The CDR3 covers 14 residues. The J segment lost 4 bases and the V segment lost 2 bases, leaving 3 bases of the junction unmatched. This chain's CDR3 is CASSYDRAPDTQYF. The CDR3 DNA follows: TGTGCCAGCAGTTACGACAGGGCGCCAGATACGCAGTATTTT.

This clonotype was counted between two and nine times. The chain is built from TRBV5-5 and TRBJ2-5, with D tentatively TRBD1 (6 bases). Per the germline V gene, CDR1 is SGHKS and CDR2 is YYEKEE (reference sequence). V lost 3 bases and J lost 5, with 14 bases in between. This CDR3 is built from 14 residues. The CDR3 DNA reads as TGTGCCAGCAGCTATAATGGTCAGGGGGAGACCCAGTACTTC. Translated: CASSYNGQGETQYF.

The chain couples TRBV20-1 to TRBJ1-3, with D possibly TRBD1 on 5 matching bases. This CDR3 contains 12 residues. Trimming stripped 6 bases from V and 2 bases from J, with 8 bases between. From germline, CDR1 is DFQATT and CDR2 SNEGSKA (reference sequence). CDR3 protein: CSAVGPGNTIYF. The CDR3 nucleotides read TGCAGTGCCGTGGGACCTGGAAACACCATATATTTT.

This clonotype was seen more than once but under ten times. This chain connects TRBV29-1 to TRBJ2-3; D is perhaps TRBD2 (5 bases). Between the trimmed V and J ends, which lost 7 bases and 5 bases, there was a span of 13 bases. CDR3 length: 12 amino acids. Germline V CDR1 and CDR2: SQVTM, ANQGSEA. The CDR3 DNA follows: TGCAGCGCCTACGAAGAGGGAGATACGCAGTATTTT. This sequence encodes CSAYEEGDTQYF.

This clonotype came up a few times. This chain connects TRBV10-3 to TRBJ2-5; D is possibly TRBD1 (5 bases). The germline V gene has CDR1 ENHRY and CDR2 SYGVKD. The CDR3 is 14 amino acids. Trimming took off 1 base at V and 1 base at J, with 7 bases between the two ends. CDR3 in DNA: TGTGCCATCAGTGAGTTACAGGTCCAAGAGACCCAGTACTTC. This gives the protein CAISELQVQETQYF.

This clonotype was seen a handful of times. Here the CDR3 DNA reads TGTGCCACCAGTGATTGGGGACTAGCCGGTGAGCAGTTCTTC. It specifies CATSDWGLAGEQFF. The genes are TRBV24-1 and TRBJ2-1; 9 bases are a match to TRBD2. The length of the CDR3 is 14 residues. Germline V gene sequence: CDR1 KGHDR, CDR2 SFDVKD. Losses at the gene ends were 2 bases for V and 9 bases for J; bases not matched to a gene: 4.

The chain links TRBV7-2 to TRBJ2-3; 7 nucleotides match TRBD1. The germline gives CDR1 SGHTA, CDR2 FQGNSA. The V segment lost 4 bases and the J segment 5 bases; nucleotides outside the gene matches: 3. The CDR3 is made up of 13 amino acids. Written as DNA, the CDR3 is TGTGCCAGCAGCTCAGACAGGGTAGATACGCAGTATTTT. It yields the protein CASSSDRVDTQYF.

The chain employs TRBV7-2 and TRBJ1-2, with 10 bases aligning to TRBD1. J gave up 5 bases and V 1 base, and 10 bases lay outside the gene matches. This CDR3 comprises 17 residues. Looked up from germline, CDR1 is SGHTA and CDR2 is FQGNSA. The DNA of the CDR3 is TGTGCCAGCAGCTTAGGGGCCGGGACAGGGGTGTTTTATGGCTACACCTTC. It codes for CASSLGAGTGVFYGYTF.

V and J are TRBV11-2 and TRBJ2-7; 11 positions match TRBD1. V lost 2 bases to trimming and J lost 4 bases; unmatched junction nucleotides: 13. Germline loops: CDR1 SGHAT, CDR2 FQNNGV. The CDR3 runs 18 residues. The CDR3 loop reads CASSLFDVGTGGKYEQYF. In DNA form, the CDR3 reads TGTGCCAGCAGCTTATTCGATGTGGGGACAGGGGGTAAATACGAGCAGTACTTC.

This clonotype was recorded at least ten times. The chain combines TRBV5-6 with TRBJ2-3, with TRBD2 identical over 7 bases. J gave up 3 bases and V 0 bases, and 4 bases lay outside the gene matches. This CDR3 comprises 15 residues. Germline CDR1 and CDR2: SGHDT and YYEEEE. The CDR3 reads CASSLVLGGTDTQYF. The CDR3, as DNA: TGTGCCAGCAGCTTGGTTCTGGGAGGGACAGATACGCAGTATTTT.

This clonotype was counted only a few times. This chain links TRBV29-1 with TRBJ2-7, with 11 nucleotides matching TRBD2. Trimming at V came to 6 bases and at J to 2 bases, leaving 9 bases not matched to a gene. From germline, CDR1 is SQVTM and CDR2 ANQGSEA. The CDR3 is 15 residues long. CDR3 residues: CSVIKGLADPYEQYF. The CDR3 DNA follows: TGCAGCGTGATCAAGGGACTAGCGGACCCCTACGAGCAGTACTTC.

The CDR3 region has the DNA TGTGCCAGCAGCTTAGAAGGGACTAGCTCAGATGAGCAGTTCTTC. Its translation is CASSLEGTSSDEQFF. The chain joins TRBV7-6 to TRBJ2-1; 9 nucleotides match TRBD2. Looked up from germline, CDR1 is SGHVS and CDR2 is FNYEAQ. The CDR3 is made up of 15 amino acids. Trimming at V came to 1 base and at J to 8 bases, leaving 6 bases not matched to a gene.